This TCR beta chain is from a study of beta chain features in type 1 diabetes. As every portion of the isolated RNA was reverse transcribed, the sequencing read expressed TCRB transcripts. Using immunoSEQ multiplex PCR, the repertoire was profiled, and TCRdb retains in-frame clones only, with some absent. The table includes over 120,000 clones, nearly 9.5% detected once. This clone was recorded a few times. Its antigen is not known. Findings and limits, study-wide: Sequencing the cDNA could make cells with high TCR expression show up more than they should.

The sequencing sample was made of central memory CD4+ T cells from blood. The source of this sequence is a man aged 18 to 29 in good health.

The CDR3 sequence is CASSDRTGEAFF. The DNA of the CDR3 is TGCGCCAGCAGTGACCGGACAGGGGAAGCTTTCTTT. V usage is TRBV10-2 and J usage is TRBJ1-1; 8 bases line up with TRBD1. CDR1 is WSHSY and CDR2 is SAAADI in the germline V gene. The CDR3 runs 12 residues. The V gene end was trimmed by 3 bases and the J gene end by 8 bases; junction bases not matched to a gene: 2.